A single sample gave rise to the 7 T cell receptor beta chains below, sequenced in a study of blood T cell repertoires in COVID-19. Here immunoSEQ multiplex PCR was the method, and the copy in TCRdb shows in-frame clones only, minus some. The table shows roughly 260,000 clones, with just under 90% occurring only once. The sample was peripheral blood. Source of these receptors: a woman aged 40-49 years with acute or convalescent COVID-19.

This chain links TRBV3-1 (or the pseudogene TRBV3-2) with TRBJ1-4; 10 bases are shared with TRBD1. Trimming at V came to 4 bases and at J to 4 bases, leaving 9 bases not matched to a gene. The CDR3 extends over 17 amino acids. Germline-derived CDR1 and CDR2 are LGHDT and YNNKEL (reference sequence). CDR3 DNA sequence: TGTGCCAGCAGCCCGATCGACAGGGGGCCAAATAATGAAAAACTGTTTTTT. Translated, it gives CASSPIDRGPNNEKLFF.

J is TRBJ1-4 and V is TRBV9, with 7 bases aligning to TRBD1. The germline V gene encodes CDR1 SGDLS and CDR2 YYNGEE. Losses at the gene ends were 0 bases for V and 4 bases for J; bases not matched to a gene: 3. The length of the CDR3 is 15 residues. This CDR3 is CASSVEGAGNEKLFF. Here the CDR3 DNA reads TGTGCCAGCAGCGTAGAGGGGGCGGGTAATGAAAAACTGTTTTTT.

CDR3: CASSLSGGGTDTQYF. The CDR3, as DNA: TGTGCCAGTAGTCTTAGCGGGGGGGGCACAGATACGCAGTATTTT. The rearrangement joins TRBV19 to TRBJ2-3; 11 bases are shared with TRBD2. Germline-derived CDR1 and CDR2 are LNHDA and SQIVND (reference sequence). Unmatched junction bases numbered 2, after V lost 5 bases and J lost 1 base. CDR3 length: 15 residues.

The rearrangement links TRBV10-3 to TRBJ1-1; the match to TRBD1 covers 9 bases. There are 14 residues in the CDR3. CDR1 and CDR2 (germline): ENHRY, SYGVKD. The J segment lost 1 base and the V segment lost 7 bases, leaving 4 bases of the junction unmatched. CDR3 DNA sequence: TGTGCCATCACCCCGGGACAGGGGAACACTGAAGCTTTCTTT. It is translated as CAITPGQGNTEAFF.

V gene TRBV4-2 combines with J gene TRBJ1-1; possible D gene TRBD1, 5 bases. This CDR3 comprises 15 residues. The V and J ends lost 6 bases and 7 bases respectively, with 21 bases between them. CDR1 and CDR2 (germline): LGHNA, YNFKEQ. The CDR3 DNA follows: TGTGCCAGCAGGGGTCGGACATCGACGGGGGTTGAAGCTTTCTTT. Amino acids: CASRGRTSTGVEAFF.

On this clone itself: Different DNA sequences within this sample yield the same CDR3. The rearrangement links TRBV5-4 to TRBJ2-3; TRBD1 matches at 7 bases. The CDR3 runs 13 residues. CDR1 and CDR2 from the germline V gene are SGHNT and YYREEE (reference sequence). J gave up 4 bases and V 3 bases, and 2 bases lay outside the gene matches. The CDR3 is CASSSTGADTQYF. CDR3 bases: TGTGCCAGCAGCTCAACAGGGGCAGATACGCAGTATTTT.

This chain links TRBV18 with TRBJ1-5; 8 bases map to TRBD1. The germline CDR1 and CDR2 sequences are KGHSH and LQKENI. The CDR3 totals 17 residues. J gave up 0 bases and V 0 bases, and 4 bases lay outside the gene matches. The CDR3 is CASSPPRQGYSNQPQHF. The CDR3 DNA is TGTGCCAGCTCACCACCCCGACAGGGGTATAGCAATCAGCCCCAGCATTTT.